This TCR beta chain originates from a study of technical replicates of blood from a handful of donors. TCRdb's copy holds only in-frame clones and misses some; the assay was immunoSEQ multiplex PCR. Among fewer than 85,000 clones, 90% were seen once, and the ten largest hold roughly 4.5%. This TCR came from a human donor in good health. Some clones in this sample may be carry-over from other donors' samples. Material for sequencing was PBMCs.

The CDR3 here is CASSWVAGGLYEQYF. The DNA for the CDR3 is TGTGCCAGCAGCTGGGTAGCGGGAGGGCTCTACGAGCAGTACTTC. The rearrangement uses TRBV7-3 and TRBJ2-7; 11 bases fit TRBD2. V lost 4 bases and J lost 3; bases outside the gene matches: 5. The germline V gene has CDR1 SGHTA and CDR2 FQGTGA. The CDR3 length is 15 residues.